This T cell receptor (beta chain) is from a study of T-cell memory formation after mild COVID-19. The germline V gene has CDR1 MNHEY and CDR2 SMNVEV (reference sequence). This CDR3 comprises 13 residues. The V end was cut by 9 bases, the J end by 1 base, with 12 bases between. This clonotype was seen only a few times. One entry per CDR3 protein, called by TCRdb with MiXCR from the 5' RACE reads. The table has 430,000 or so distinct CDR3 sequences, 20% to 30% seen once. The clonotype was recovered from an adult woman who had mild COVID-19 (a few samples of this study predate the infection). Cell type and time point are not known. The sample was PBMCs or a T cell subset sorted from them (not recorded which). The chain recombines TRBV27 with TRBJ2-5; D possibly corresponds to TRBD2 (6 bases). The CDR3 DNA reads TGTGCCAGTTCTAGCGCTTTCCAAGAGACCCAGTACTTC. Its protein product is CASSSAFQETQYF.